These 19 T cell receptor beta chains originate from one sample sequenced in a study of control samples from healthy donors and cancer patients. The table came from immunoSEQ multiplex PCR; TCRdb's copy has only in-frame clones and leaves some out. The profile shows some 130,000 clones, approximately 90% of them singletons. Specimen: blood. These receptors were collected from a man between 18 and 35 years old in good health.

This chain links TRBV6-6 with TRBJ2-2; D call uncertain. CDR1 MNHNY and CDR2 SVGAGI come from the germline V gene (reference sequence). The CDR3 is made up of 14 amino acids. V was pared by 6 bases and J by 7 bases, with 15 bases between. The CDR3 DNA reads TGTGCCAGCAGCCCCCCCCGGGTGGGCGGGGAGCTGTTTTTT. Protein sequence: CASSPPRVGGELFF.

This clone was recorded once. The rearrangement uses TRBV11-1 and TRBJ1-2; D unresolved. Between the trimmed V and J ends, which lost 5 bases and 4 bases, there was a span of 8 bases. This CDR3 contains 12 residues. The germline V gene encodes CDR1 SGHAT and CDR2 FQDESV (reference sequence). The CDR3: CASSRGGYGYTF. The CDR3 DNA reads TGTGCCAGCAGCCGTGGCGGCTATGGCTACACCTTC.

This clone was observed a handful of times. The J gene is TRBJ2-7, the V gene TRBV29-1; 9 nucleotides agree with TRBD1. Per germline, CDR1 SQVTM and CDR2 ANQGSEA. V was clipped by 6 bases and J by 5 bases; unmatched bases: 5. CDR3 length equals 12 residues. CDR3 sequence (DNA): TGCAGCGTGGACAGGGGAACCGACGAGCAGTACTTC. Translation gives CSVDRGTDEQYF.

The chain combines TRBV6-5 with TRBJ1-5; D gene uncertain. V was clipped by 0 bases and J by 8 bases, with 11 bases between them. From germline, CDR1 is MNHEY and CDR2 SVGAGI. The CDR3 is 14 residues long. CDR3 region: CASSYSSQREPQHF. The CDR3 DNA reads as TGTGCCAGCAGTTACTCGAGTCAGAGAGAGCCCCAGCATTTT.

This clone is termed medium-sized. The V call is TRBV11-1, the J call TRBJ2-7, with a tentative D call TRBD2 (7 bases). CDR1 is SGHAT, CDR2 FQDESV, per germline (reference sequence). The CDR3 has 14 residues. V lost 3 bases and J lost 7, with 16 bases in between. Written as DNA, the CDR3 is TGTGCCAGCAGCTTCGGGGGGCCCTCTAGGGAGCAGTACTTC. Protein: CASSFGGPSREQYF.

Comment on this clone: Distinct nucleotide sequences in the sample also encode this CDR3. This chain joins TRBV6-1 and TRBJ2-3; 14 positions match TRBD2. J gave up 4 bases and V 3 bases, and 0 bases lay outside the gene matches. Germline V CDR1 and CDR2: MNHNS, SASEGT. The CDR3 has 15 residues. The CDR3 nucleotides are TGTGCCAGCAGTGAGACTAGCGGGGGGGCAGATACGCAGTATTTT. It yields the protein CASSETSGGADTQYF.

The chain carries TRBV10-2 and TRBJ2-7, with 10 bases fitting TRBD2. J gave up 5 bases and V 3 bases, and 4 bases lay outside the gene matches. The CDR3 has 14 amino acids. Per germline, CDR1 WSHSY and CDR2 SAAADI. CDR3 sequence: CASSDSGGANEQYF. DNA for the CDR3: TGCGCCAGCAGTGACAGCGGGGGGGCTAACGAGCAGTACTTC.

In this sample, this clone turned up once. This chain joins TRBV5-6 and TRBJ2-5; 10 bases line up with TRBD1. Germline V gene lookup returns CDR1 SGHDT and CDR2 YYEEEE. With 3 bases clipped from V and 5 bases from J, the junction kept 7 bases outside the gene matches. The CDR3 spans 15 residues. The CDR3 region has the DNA TGTGCCAGCAGCTCAGGACAGGGGGGACACGAGACCCAGTACTTC. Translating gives CASSSGQGGHETQYF.

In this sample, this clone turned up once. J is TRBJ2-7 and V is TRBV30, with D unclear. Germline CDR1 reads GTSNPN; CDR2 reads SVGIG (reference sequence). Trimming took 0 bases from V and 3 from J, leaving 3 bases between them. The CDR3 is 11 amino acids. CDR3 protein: CAWSVSYEQYF. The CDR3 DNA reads TGTGCCTGGAGTGTAAGCTACGAGCAGTACTTC.

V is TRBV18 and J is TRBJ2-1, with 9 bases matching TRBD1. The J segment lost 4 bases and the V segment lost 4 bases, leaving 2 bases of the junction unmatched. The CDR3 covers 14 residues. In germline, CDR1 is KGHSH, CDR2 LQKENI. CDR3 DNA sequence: TGTGCCAGCTCACGGGACAGGGATTACAATGAGCAGTTCTTC. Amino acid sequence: CASSRDRDYNEQFF.

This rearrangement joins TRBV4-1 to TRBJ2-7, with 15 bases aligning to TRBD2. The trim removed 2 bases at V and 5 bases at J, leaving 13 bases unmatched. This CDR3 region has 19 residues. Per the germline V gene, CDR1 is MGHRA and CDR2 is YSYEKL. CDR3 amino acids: CASSQRVPGLAGGPNEQYF. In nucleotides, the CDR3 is TGCGCCAGCAGCCAAAGGGTACCAGGACTAGCGGGGGGGCCTAACGAGCAGTACTTC.

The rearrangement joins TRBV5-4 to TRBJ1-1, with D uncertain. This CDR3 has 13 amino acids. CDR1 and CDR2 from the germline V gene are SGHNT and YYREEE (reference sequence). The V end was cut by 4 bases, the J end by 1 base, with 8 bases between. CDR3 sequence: CASSPSPNTEAFF. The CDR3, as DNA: TGTGCCAGCAGCCCAAGTCCGAACACTGAAGCTTTCTTT. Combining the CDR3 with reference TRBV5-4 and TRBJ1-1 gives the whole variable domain ETGVTQSPTHLIKTRGQQVTLRCSSQSGHNTVSWYQQALGQGPQFIFQYYREEENGRGNFPPRFSGLQFPNYSSELNVNALELDDSALYLCASSPSPNTEAFFGQGTRLTVV.

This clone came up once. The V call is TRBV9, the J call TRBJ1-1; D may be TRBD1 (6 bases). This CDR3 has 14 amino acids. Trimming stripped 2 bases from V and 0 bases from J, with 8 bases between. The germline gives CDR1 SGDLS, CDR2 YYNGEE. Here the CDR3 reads CASSVGQMNTEAFF. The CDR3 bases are TGTGCCAGCAGCGTGGGACAAATGAACACTGAAGCTTTCTTT.

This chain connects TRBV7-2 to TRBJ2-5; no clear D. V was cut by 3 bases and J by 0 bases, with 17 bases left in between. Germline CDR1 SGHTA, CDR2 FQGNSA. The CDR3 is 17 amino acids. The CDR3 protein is CASSFSRANSYQETQYF. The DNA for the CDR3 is TGTGCCAGCAGCTTCAGTAGGGCCAACTCGTACCAAGAGACCCAGTACTTC. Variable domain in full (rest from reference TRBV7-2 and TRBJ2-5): GAGVSQSPSNKVTEKGKDVELRCDPISGHTALYWYRQSLGQGLEFLIYFQGNSAPDKSGLPSDRFSAERTGGSVSTLTIQRTQQEDSAVYLCASSFSRANSYQETQYFGPGTRLLVL.

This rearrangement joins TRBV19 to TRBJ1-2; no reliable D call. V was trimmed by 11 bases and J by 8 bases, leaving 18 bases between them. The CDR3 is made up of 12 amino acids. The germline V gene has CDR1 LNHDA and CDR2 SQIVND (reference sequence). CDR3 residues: CASFLGPWGYTF. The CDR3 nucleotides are TGTGCCTCCTTCTTAGGGCCTTGGGGCTACACCTTC.

In nucleotides, the CDR3 is TGTGCCGCGGACCCCAGCGGGGTCTCAGATACGCAGTATTTT. Amino acids: CAADPSGVSDTQYF. The chain carries TRBV6-5 and TRBJ2-3; 7 bases align to TRBD2. Trimming removed 11 bases from V and 4 bases from J; junction bases left unmatched: 12. There are 14 residues in the CDR3. Germline CDR1 reads MNHEY; CDR2 reads SVGAGI.

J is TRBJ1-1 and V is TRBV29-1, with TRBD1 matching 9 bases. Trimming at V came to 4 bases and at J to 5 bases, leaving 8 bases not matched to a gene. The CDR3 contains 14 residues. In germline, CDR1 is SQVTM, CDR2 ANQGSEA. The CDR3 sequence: CSVVQQGAGTEAFF. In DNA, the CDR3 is TGCAGCGTTGTTCAACAGGGGGCGGGTACTGAAGCTTTCTTT.

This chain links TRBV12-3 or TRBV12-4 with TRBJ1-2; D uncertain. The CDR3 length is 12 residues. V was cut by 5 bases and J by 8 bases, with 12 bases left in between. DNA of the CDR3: TGTGCCAGCAGTCGCGGAGGGTTCGGCTACACCTTC. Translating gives CASSRGGFGYTF.

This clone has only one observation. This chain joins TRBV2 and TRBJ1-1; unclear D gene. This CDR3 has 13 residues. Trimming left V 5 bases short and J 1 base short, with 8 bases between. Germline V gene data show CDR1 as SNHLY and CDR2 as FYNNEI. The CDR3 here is CASSNGENTEAFF. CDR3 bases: TGTGCCAGCAGTAACGGCGAGAACACTGAAGCTTTCTTT.